What follows are 32 T cell receptor beta chains derived from one specimen sequenced in a study of cytomegalovirus exposure and HLA in healthy donors. The PCR made use of 60 Vbeta and 13 Jbeta primers. Assay used: immunoSEQ multiplex PCR; TCRdb lists only in-frame clones, some missing. The sample has tens of thousands of clones, approximately 84% seen once. What was sequenced was PBMCs. The receptor set was obtained from a man over 45 in good health and CMV-seronegative.

The rearrangement joins TRBV28 to TRBJ1-2; the match to TRBD1 covers 9 bases. The germline V gene encodes CDR1 MDHEN and CDR2 SYDVKM. The CDR3 spans 15 residues. With 3 bases clipped from V and 4 bases from J, the junction kept 6 bases outside the gene matches. CDR3 sequence: CASSFGDRARYGYTF. CDR3 DNA sequence: TGTGCCAGCAGTTTCGGGGACAGGGCCCGCTATGGCTACACCTTC.

This chain links TRBV6-6 with TRBJ2-3, with D perhaps matching TRBD2 (5 bases). The germline gives CDR1 MNHNY, CDR2 SVGAGI (reference sequence). V was clipped by 0 bases and J by 3 bases, with 7 bases between them. The length of the CDR3 is 14 residues. In nucleotides, the CDR3 is TGTGCCAGCAGTTACTCGGAGGCTACAGATACGCAGTATTTT. Amino acid sequence: CASSYSEATDTQYF.

This sequence joins TRBV7-2 and TRBJ2-7, with 8 bases lining up with TRBD1. This CDR3 is built from 15 residues. Trimming at V came to 5 bases and at J to 0 bases, leaving 6 bases not matched to a gene. The germline V gene has CDR1 SGHTA and CDR2 FQGNSA. In nucleotides, the CDR3 is TGTGCCAGCAGCACAACAGGGGGGAGCTCCTACGAGCAGTACTTC. This translates into CASSTTGGSSYEQYF.

The V and J genes are TRBV4-3 and TRBJ2-1; tentative D call: TRBD2 (6 bases). Germline values: CDR1 LGHNA, CDR2 YSLEER. Trimming cost V 4 bases and J 0 bases, with 16 bases left between them. This CDR3 comprises 17 residues. CDR3 amino acids: CASSRGPVGGSYNEQFF. In nucleotides, the CDR3 is TGCGCCAGCAGCCGGGGACCGGTGGGAGGCTCCTACAATGAGCAGTTCTTC.

This clone was recorded only once. The J gene is TRBJ2-2, the V gene TRBV5-4, with 7 positions matching TRBD2. Per the germline V gene, CDR1 is SGHNT and CDR2 is YYREEE (reference sequence). V shed 2 bases, J shed 6 bases, and the junction held 7 bases outside the gene matches. This CDR3 region has 15 residues. CDR3 nucleotide sequence: TGTGCCAGCAGCTTTCCTAGCGGCCGGGCCGGGGAGCTGTTTTTT. Translated: CASSFPSGRAGELFF.

The rearrangement uses TRBV2 and TRBJ2-1; tentative D call: TRBD2 (6 bases). Germline CDR1 reads SNHLY; CDR2 reads FYNNEI. The CDR3 loop spans 15 amino acids. Trimming took 8 bases from V and 5 from J, leaving 19 bases between them. The CDR3 DNA reads TGTGCCAGCCGGGACCCCGGGGGTATCAACAATGAGCAGTTCTTC. Encoded protein: CASRDPGGINNEQFF.

This clone is a singleton in its sample. The V call is TRBV5-4, the J call TRBJ2-3; a weak D match, TRBD1 (6 bases). Trimming stripped 3 bases from V and 4 bases from J, with 9 bases between. Germline CDR1 SGHNT, CDR2 YYREEE (reference sequence). CDR3 length: 13 amino acids. The CDR3 DNA sequence: TGTGCCAGCAGCTCCCGGACAGCAGATACGCAGTATTTT. Protein sequence: CASSSRTADTQYF.

The V and J genes are TRBV6-1 and TRBJ2-3; 8 bases are shared with TRBD2. The CDR3 length is 15 residues. V lost 6 bases, J lost 6 bases, and 11 bases stayed unmatched. Per the germline V gene, CDR1 is MNHNS and CDR2 is SASEGT. In nucleotides, the CDR3 is TGTGCCAGCAGCGAGGGGAGCGGGGGTCAGGATACGCAGTATTTT. This sequence encodes CASSEGSGGQDTQYF.

CDR3 DNA sequence: TGTGCCAGCAGCCCCCGGGACTCCCCCACCGGGGAGCTGTTTTTT. It specifies CASSPRDSPTGELFF. The rearrangement uses TRBV4-2 and TRBJ2-2, with D perhaps TRBD2 (6 bases). Trimming took 4 bases from V and 4 from J, leaving 13 bases between them. The CDR3 spans 15 residues. Germline V lookup: CDR1 LGHNA, CDR2 YNFKEQ.

This clone was seen a handful of times. This chain links TRBV5-6 with TRBJ2-3; 10 nucleotides align to TRBD2. Germline V gene data show CDR1 as SGHDT and CDR2 as YYEEEE. CDR3 length equals 15 residues. The V segment lost 3 bases and the J segment 1 base; nucleotides outside the gene matches: 2. The chain's CDR3 is CASSYGLAGTDTQYF. The CDR3 coding sequence is TGTGCCAGCAGCTACGGACTAGCGGGCACAGATACGCAGTATTTT. The entire variable domain, with the rest obtained from reference TRBV5-6 and TRBJ2-3, is as follows: DAGVTQSPTHLIKTRGQQVTLRCSPKSGHDTVSWYQQALGQGPQFIFQYYEEEERQRGNFPDRFSGHQFPNYSSELNVNALLLGDSALYLCASSYGLAGTDTQYFGPGTRLTVL.

This chain joins TRBV7-9 and TRBJ2-1; 8 bases map to TRBD1. The ends lost 10 bases at V and 4 bases at J; junction bases unmatched: 6. CDR3 length: 13 residues. Germline CDR1 SEHNR, CDR2 FQNEAQ (reference sequence). The CDR3 nucleotides are TGTGCCACCGACAGGGGTTCTTACAATGAGCAGTTCTTC. This codes for CATDRGSYNEQFF. Together with reference TRBV7-9 and TRBJ2-1, the CDR3 gives the full variable domain: DTGVSQNPRHKITKRGQNVTFRCDPISEHNRLYWYRQTLGQGPEFLTYFQNEAQLEKSRLLSDRFSAERPKGSFSTLEIQRTEQGDSAMYLCATDRGSYNEQFFGPGTRLTVL.

The CDR3 protein is CASSLGGANTGELFF. The CDR3 DNA follows: TGTGCCAGCAGCTTAGGGGGGGCGAACACCGGGGAGCTGTTTTTT. The rearrangement uses TRBV7-3 and TRBJ2-2, with 7 bases identical to TRBD2. Germline V gene data show CDR1 as SGHTA and CDR2 as FQGTGA. The trim removed 2 bases at V and 0 bases at J, leaving 0 bases unmatched. The CDR3 is made up of 15 amino acids.

This clone was observed a handful of times. V and J are TRBV9 and TRBJ2-2; D unclear. Looked up from germline, CDR1 is SGDLS and CDR2 is YYNGEE. With 2 bases removed from V and 7 bases from J, the gap between germline ends came to 3 bases. The CDR3 totals 11 residues. The CDR3 region is CASSVGGELFF. CDR3 DNA sequence: TGTGCCAGCAGCGTCGGCGGGGAGCTGTTTTTT.

This rearrangement joins TRBV6-1 to TRBJ1-1, with 11 bases lining up with TRBD1. Germline CDR1 MNHNS, CDR2 SASEGT. This CDR3 contains 15 residues. After removal of 8 bases from V and 2 bases from J, the junction contained 7 bases not matched to a gene. CDR3 protein: CASVGTGGSNTEAFF. CDR3 sequence (DNA): TGTGCCAGCGTAGGGACAGGGGGATCCAACACTGAAGCTTTCTTT.

The genes are TRBV18 and TRBJ2-3, with 9 bases matching TRBD2. The CDR3 contains 17 residues. Trimming at V came to 3 bases and at J to 0 bases, leaving 7 bases not matched to a gene. Germline CDR1 is KGHSH and CDR2 is LQKENI. CDR3 sequence: CASSPRGSGGSTDTQYF. DNA of the CDR3: TGTGCCAGCTCACCCCGGGGTAGCGGGGGAAGCACAGATACGCAGTATTTT.

This chain links TRBV5-5 with TRBJ2-4; 7 nucleotides agree with TRBD2. CDR3 length: 12 residues. Trimming took 5 bases from V and 15 from J; bases not matched to a gene: 11. In germline, CDR1 is SGHKS, CDR2 YYEKEE (reference sequence). In nucleotides, the CDR3 is TGTGCCAGCAGTAACGAAGCGGGGAGTGGGTACTTC. Translation: CASSNEAGSGYF.

The DNA for the CDR3 is TGTGCCAGCAGTGAAGGGATGGGCAGGGGGTCTGAAGCTTTCTTT. Amino acid sequence: CASSEGMGRGSEAFF. The chain links TRBV2 to TRBJ1-1; TRBD1 matches 7 bases. The CDR3 length is 15 residues. The V gene's germline CDR1 is SNHLY and CDR2 FYNNEI. V was pared by 1 base and J by 6 bases, with 8 bases of the junction left unmatched.

This sequence joins TRBV4-2 and TRBJ2-1; TRBD2 aligns across 11 bases. Germline CDR1 is LGHNA and CDR2 is YNFKEQ. This CDR3 spans 16 amino acids. Trimming at V came to 4 bases and at J to 9 bases, leaving 11 bases not matched to a gene. The CDR3 coding sequence is TGTGCCAGCAGCCCTCCCTTTGCTAGCGGGAGGATTGAGCAGTTCTTC. It encodes CASSPPFASGRIEQFF.

V and J are TRBV6-6 and TRBJ1-1; D remains ambiguous. CDR1 is MNHNY, CDR2 SVGAGI, per germline (reference sequence). V lost 5 bases to trimming and J lost 3 bases, with 13 bases between them. This CDR3 comprises 14 residues. CDR3 residues: CASSAPGVDTEAFF. The DNA of the CDR3 is TGTGCCAGCAGTGCACCCGGTGTGGACACTGAAGCTTTCTTT.

The chain links TRBV6-1 to TRBJ1-2; D gene ambiguous. The CDR3 runs to 14 residues. Germline-derived CDR1 and CDR2 are MNHNS and SASEGT. With 3 bases removed from V and 3 bases from J, the gap between germline ends came to 11 bases. CDR3 DNA: TGTGCCAGCAGTGATACTAGGGTTCACTATGGCTACACCTTC. This encodes CASSDTRVHYGYTF.

The chain joins TRBV6-4 to TRBJ1-2; D might be TRBD1 (6 bases). Germline CDR1 MRHNA, CDR2 SNTAGT. Trimming removed 8 bases from V and 0 bases from J, with 19 bases in between. The CDR3 sequence is 16 residues long. Here the CDR3 reads CASDCIPQGPNYGYTF. CDR3 DNA: TGTGCCAGCGATTGTATCCCTCAGGGGCCTAACTATGGCTACACCTTC.

The V and J genes are TRBV7-8 and TRBJ1-4, with 9 bases that match TRBD1. The CDR3 spans 13 residues. The V gene's germline CDR1 is SGHVS and CDR2 FQNEAQ. V lost 10 bases and J lost 7; bases outside the gene matches: 7. CDR3: CATTQGALEKLFF. The CDR3 nucleotides read TGTGCCACCACACAGGGGGCACTTGAAAAACTGTTTTTT.

The chain carries TRBV18 and TRBJ1-5; D is uncertain. The CDR3 consists of 15 residues. Germline V lookup: CDR1 KGHSH, CDR2 LQKENI. V was trimmed by 2 bases and J by 7 bases, leaving 15 bases between them. CDR3 protein: CASSPYTAKVQPQHF. CDR3 coding DNA: TGTGCCAGCTCACCATATACAGCCAAGGTCCAGCCCCAGCATTTT.

This chain joins TRBV5-6 and TRBJ1-2, with TRBD1 as a possible D gene (5 bases). The length of the CDR3 is 14 residues. Germline V CDR1 and CDR2: SGHDT, YYEEEE. The V end lost 4 bases, the J end lost 3 bases, and 13 bases lay between the germline ends. The CDR3 DNA reads as TGTGCCAGCAGCGACAACCAGGGTTACTATGGCTACACCTTC. Protein product: CASSDNQGYYGYTF.

The DNA for the CDR3 is TGCGCCAGCAGCTTCAGGGGGCGCGTCCCCGATACGCAGTATTTT. Protein sequence: CASSFRGRVPDTQYF. The rearrangement joins TRBV5-1 to TRBJ2-3; 8 bases are a match to TRBD1. This CDR3 is built from 15 residues. The V gene's germline CDR1 is SGHRS and CDR2 YFSETQ. Trimming cost V 2 bases and J 6 bases; bases outside gene matches: 8.

This chain links TRBV28 with TRBJ2-7, with a weak D call TRBD1 (7 bases). There are 15 residues in the CDR3. V lost 3 bases and J lost 5, with 17 bases in between. Germline-derived CDR1 and CDR2 are MDHEN and SYDVKM. The chain's CDR3 is CASSFNAGGLDEQYF. The CDR3 nucleotides are TGTGCCAGCAGTTTTAATGCAGGGGGGCTTGACGAGCAGTACTTC.

The rearrangement links TRBV5-1 to TRBJ2-1; D remains unclear. The V and J ends lost 3 bases and 9 bases respectively, with 16 bases between them. Germline CDR1 is SGHRS and CDR2 is YFSETQ. The CDR3 loop spans 14 amino acids. The DNA of the CDR3 is TGCGCCAGCAGCTCCGGGTCAATAGACGGTGAGCAGTTCTTC. This codes for CASSSGSIDGEQFF.

The table lists this clone with a few counts. The chain employs TRBV10-3 and TRBJ1-2; D may be TRBD1 (6 bases). The CDR3 is 15 amino acids. Trimming stripped 3 bases from V and 3 bases from J, with 14 bases between. Germline loops: CDR1 ENHRY, CDR2 SYGVKD. The DNA for the CDR3 is TGTGCCATCAGTGACCGACAGGAGGTCGACTATGGCTACACCTTC. Protein sequence: CAISDRQEVDYGYTF.

The chain has TRBV18 and TRBJ2-5; 12 nucleotides line up with TRBD1. TRBJ2-7 matches the DNA end more closely, so the J call is doubtful. The CDR3 totals 15 residues. Germline V gene data show CDR1 as KGHSH and CDR2 as LQKENI. CDR3 sequence: CASSPPGQGANEQYF. CDR3 sequence (DNA): TGTGCCAGCTCACCTCCGGGACAGGGGGCCAACGAGCAGTACTTC.

The table lists this clone with a count of one. This rearrangement joins TRBV25-1 to TRBJ2-5; perhaps TRBD2 as D (5 bases). This CDR3 comprises 13 residues. Germline CDR1 MGHDK, CDR2 SYGVNS. Trimming removed 11 bases at V and 5 bases at J, with 18 bases between. CDR3 sequence reads: CASTPRVGETQYF. CDR3 coding DNA: TGTGCCTCCACCCCGAGGGTCGGGGAGACCCAGTACTTC. The full variable domain, with the rest looked up from reference TRBV25-1 and TRBJ2-5, is EADIYQTPRYLVIGTGKKITLECSQTMGHDKMYWYQQDPGMELHLIHYSYGVNSTEKGDLSSESTVSRIRTEHFPLTLESARPSHTSQYLCASTPRVGETQYFGPGTRLLVL.

The chain combines TRBV7-2 with TRBJ1-5, with D perhaps TRBD1 (6 bases). The germline CDR1 and CDR2 sequences are SGHTA and FQGNSA. The CDR3 has 15 amino acids. The germline V and J ends were trimmed by 2 bases and 6 bases, with 14 bases remaining between them. In DNA form, the CDR3 reads TGTGCCAGCAGCTTAACAGGGTCCACAGGTCAGCCCCAGCATTTT. Translated: CASSLTGSTGQPQHF.

This clone has just one count. The chain recombines TRBV6-5 with TRBJ1-2; D gene uncertain. Germline V gene sequence: CDR1 MNHEY, CDR2 SVGAGI. CDR3 length: 13 residues. V lost 6 bases to trimming and J lost 8 bases, with 16 bases between them. CDR3 sequence (DNA): TGTGCCAGCAGCCCAGGCAACCGGCGCGGCTACACCTTC. Its protein is CASSPGNRRGYTF.